Below, 8 T cell receptor beta chains from the same sample are listed, as sequenced in a study of Graves' ophthalmopathy and Graves' hyperthyroidism. Amplified TCR beta CDR3 regions were obtained using RNA transcripts as template. HTBI primers were used in a first-round RT-PCR, which preceded a second-round multiplex PCR. One entry per CDR3 protein, called by TCRdb with MiXCR from the multiplex PCR reads. The sample comprises almost 750,000 distinct CDR3 sequences, roughly two fifths of which are singletons, and about 40% rests with the top ten. Sequencing was performed on peripheral blood. The receptors come from an adult man with Graves' ophthalmopathy.

The chain has TRBV25-1 and TRBJ1-5, with 10 bases aligning to TRBD1. This CDR3 has 17 amino acids. Trimming took 4 bases from V and 3 from J; bases not matched to a gene: 9. The germline V gene has CDR1 MGHDK and CDR2 SYGVNS. CDR3 loop: CASSVPPGQGLNQPQHF. The CDR3 DNA follows: TGTGCCAGCAGTGTACCACCGGGACAGGGGCTCAATCAGCCCCAGCATTTT. Full variable domain (remainder filled in from reference TRBV25-1 and TRBJ1-5): EADIYQTPRYLVIGTGKKITLECSQTMGHDKMYWYQQDPGMELHLIHYSYGVNSTEKGDLSSESTVSRIRTEHFPLTLESARPSHTSQYLCASSVPPGQGLNQPQHFGDGTRLSIL.

This clonotype has just a few counts. The chain employs TRBV5-1 and TRBJ1-4, with 10 nucleotides matching TRBD1. This CDR3 spans 14 amino acids. The ends lost 5 bases at V and 8 bases at J; junction bases unmatched: 6. Germline lookup yields CDR1 SGHRS and CDR2 YFSETQ. CDR3 residues: CASRFGTGEEKLFF. CDR3 nucleotides: TGCGCCAGCAGATTCGGGACAGGGGAAGAAAAACTGTTTTTT. The complete variable domain, with remaining parts taken from reference TRBV5-1 and TRBJ1-4, reads KAGVTQTPRYLIKTRGQQVTLSCSPISGHRSVSWYQQTPGQGLQFLFEYFSETQRNKGNFPGRFSGRQFSNSRSEMNVSTLELGDSALYLCASRFGTGEEKLFFGSGTQLSVL.

The chain employs TRBV15 and TRBJ2-7; TRBD1 aligns across 11 bases. V lost 0 bases to trimming and J lost 2 bases; unmatched junction nucleotides: 0. The CDR3 consists of 15 residues. Germline V gives CDR1 LNHNV, CDR2 YYDKDF (reference sequence). CDR3 amino acids: CATSREGQGAYEQYF. CDR3 bases: TGTGCCACCAGCAGAGAGGGACAGGGGGCCTACGAGCAGTACTTC.

The chain combines TRBV5-6 with TRBJ2-2; the match to TRBD1 covers 9 bases. The CDR3 length is 16 residues. V gave up 5 bases and J gave up 6 bases; unmatched junction bases: 11. Per germline, CDR1 SGHDT and CDR2 YYEEEE. CDR3 coding DNA: TGTGCCAGCAGTCCGGGGGACAGGGTGAAGGCCGGGGAGCTGTTTTTT. Translated, it gives CASSPGDRVKAGELFF.

Comment on this clonotype: Since a much larger clone is just one base distant, this may be a read error. The chain combines TRBV10-3 with TRBJ2-7; D not certain. The CDR3 has 12 amino acids. The germline gives CDR1 ENHRY, CDR2 SYGVKD. V was clipped by 2 bases and J by 3 bases, with 5 bases between them. The CDR3: CAISEDNYEQYF. The CDR3 DNA is TGTGCCATCAGTGAGGACAACTACGAGCAGTACTTC.

V and J are TRBV7-2 and TRBJ1-6; 7 positions match TRBD1. The trim removed 6 bases at V and 5 bases at J, leaving 7 bases unmatched. The CDR3 length is 15 residues. The V gene's germline CDR1 is SGHTA and CDR2 FQGNSA. CDR3 region: CASRRETGNNSPLHF. In DNA form, the CDR3 reads TGTGCCAGCAGACGGGAGACAGGGAATAATTCACCCCTCCACTTT.

This clonotype has at least ten counts. Compared with germline, one end of the junction differs, possibly owing to a read error. The J gene is TRBJ2-7, the V gene TRBV5-1; possibly TRBD2 for D (5 bases). The CDR3 sequence is 13 residues long. CDR1 and CDR2 (germline): SGHRS, YFSETQ. The CDR3 DNA is TGTGCCAGCAGCTTAGCTAGCAACTACGAGCAGTACTTC. Translation gives CASSLASNYEQYF.

The genes are TRBV29-1 and TRBJ2-5; either TRBD1 or TRBD2 may fit D (5 bases each). CDR3 size: 15 residues. V dropped 2 bases and J dropped 3 bases, with 16 bases sitting between them. The germline CDR1 and CDR2 sequences are SQVTM and ANQGSEA. The CDR3 bases are TGCAGCGTTGAATCTGGGACGGGCCCCGAAGAGACCCAGTACTTC. Its translation: CSVESGTGPEETQYF.